Below, 28 T cell receptor beta chains from the same sample are listed, as sequenced in a study of CD8 T cells in Susac syndrome. Reverse transcription used about 0.45 to 1 ug RNA and random hexamers. TCRdb reprocessed the immunoSEQ multiplex PCR reads with MiXCR, giving one entry per CDR3 protein. The sample lists fewer than 200,000 distinct CDR3 sequences; about 95% were seen once. The sequenced sample consisted of CD4+ T cells from PBMCs. These receptors were collected from a human donor in good health.

V gene TRBV28 combines with J gene TRBJ2-4; D call uncertain. This CDR3 comprises 14 residues. V was shortened by 8 bases and J by 0 bases, with 11 bases between the two germline ends. Germline loops: CDR1 MDHEN, CDR2 SYDVKM. The CDR3 loop is CASGLIQAKNIQYF. The CDR3 nucleotides are TGTGCCAGCGGCTTAATCCAAGCCAAAAACATTCAGTACTTC.

V gene TRBV29-1 combines with J gene TRBJ2-7; a weak D match, TRBD2 (6 bases). With 4 bases removed from V and 3 bases from J, the gap between germline ends came to 13 bases. CDR3 length: 13 residues. Per the germline V gene, CDR1 is SQVTM and CDR2 is ANQGSEA. The CDR3 nucleotides read TGCAGCGTTGGTCTGTGGAGGGGCTACGAGCAGTACTTC. Its protein is CSVGLWRGYEQYF.

This chain uses TRBV7-3 with TRBJ2-3, with D possibly TRBD2 on 6 matching bases. Trimming removed 6 bases at V and 2 bases at J, with 12 bases between. CDR1 is SGHTA, CDR2 FQGTGA, per germline. The CDR3 is made up of 14 amino acids. The CDR3 coding sequence is TGTGCCAGCAGTTCAAGCGGGTACACAGATACGCAGTATTTT. The encoded protein is CASSSSGYTDTQYF.

The rearrangement links TRBV30 to TRBJ1-2; no reliable D call. The V and J ends lost 1 base and 7 bases respectively, with 13 bases between them. The CDR3 contains 13 residues. The germline gives CDR1 GTSNPN, CDR2 SVGIG (reference sequence). CDR3 sequence: CAWSGNFRSGYTF. The CDR3 DNA sequence: TGTGCCTGGAGTGGAAATTTCCGTTCTGGCTACACCTTC.

The gene calls are TRBV4-3 and TRBJ2-7; 10 bases fit TRBD1. The CDR3 has 15 residues. V was pared by 4 bases and J by 6 bases, with 9 bases of the junction left unmatched. Germline V gives CDR1 LGHNA, CDR2 YSLEER. The CDR3 sequence is CASSRVPGTGVEQYF. In DNA form, the CDR3 reads TGCGCCAGCAGCCGAGTGCCCGGGACAGGGGTCGAGCAGTACTTC.

This clonotype appeared once. The rearrangement links TRBV4-1 to TRBJ1-2; possibly TRBD1 for D (5 bases). The CDR3 extends over 15 amino acids. The V and J ends lost 0 bases and 3 bases respectively, with 11 bases between them. Germline V gene lookup returns CDR1 MGHRA and CDR2 YSYEKL. The CDR3 loop is CASSQEGGAYYGYTF. In DNA form, the CDR3 reads TGCGCCAGCAGCCAAGAGGGTGGGGCCTACTATGGCTACACCTTC.

V usage is TRBV6-5 and J usage is TRBJ1-2, with D unresolved. The germline V gene encodes CDR1 MNHEY and CDR2 SVGAGI. Trimming took 4 bases from V and 0 from J, leaving 12 bases between them. The CDR3 has 15 amino acids. The CDR3 here is CASSSTDGANYGYTF. CDR3 coding DNA: TGTGCCAGCAGTTCGACGGACGGGGCTAACTATGGCTACACCTTC.

This chain uses TRBV29-1 with TRBJ1-1; perhaps TRBD1 as D (5 bases). The V and J ends lost 6 bases and 4 bases respectively, with 12 bases between them. CDR1 SQVTM and CDR2 ANQGSEA come from the germline V gene. The CDR3 has 12 amino acids. CDR3 residues: CSVWGLSTEAFF. The CDR3, as DNA: TGCAGCGTGTGGGGGTTGAGCACTGAAGCTTTCTTT.

The chain has TRBV20-1 and TRBJ1-1; D call uncertain. There are 11 residues in the CDR3. Germline V CDR1 and CDR2: DFQATT, SNEGSKA (reference sequence). Deletions cut 1 base from V and 10 bases from J, with 10 bases between. The CDR3 DNA follows: TGCAGTGCTAGAGGGCAGGTCGGAGCTTTCTTT. Residues: CSARGQVGAFF.

The rearrangement links TRBV6-5 to TRBJ2-7; no clear D gene. CDR1 is MNHEY and CDR2 is SVGAGI in the germline V gene. The CDR3 covers 14 residues. Trimming pared 6 bases from V and 6 bases from J, leaving 18 bases between. The CDR3 spells CASSPRGAWGEQYF. CDR3 nucleotide sequence: TGTGCCAGCAGCCCCCGCGGAGCCTGGGGCGAGCAGTACTTC.

This rearrangement joins TRBV6-6 to TRBJ2-1, with a tentative D call TRBD1 (6 bases). Germline-derived CDR1 and CDR2 are MNHNY and SVGAGI (reference sequence). CDR3 length: 13 amino acids. Trimming took 6 bases from V and 7 from J, leaving 13 bases between them. CDR3 bases: TGTGCCAGCAGAGTACAGGGTTGGAATGAGCAGTTCTTC. It codes for CASRVQGWNEQFF.

This clonotype was detected only once. The chain carries TRBV20-1 and TRBJ2-5; D is unclear. V lost 6 bases and J lost 0, with 14 bases in between. The CDR3 is 14 amino acids. Germline V gene sequence: CDR1 DFQATT, CDR2 SNEGSKA (reference sequence). The CDR3 nucleotides are TGCAGTGCCCCCCAAAAGTACTACCAAGAGACCCAGTACTTC. Residues: CSAPQKYYQETQYF.

The chain employs TRBV6-5 and TRBJ2-1, with 7 positions matching TRBD2. Germline V lookup: CDR1 MNHEY, CDR2 SVGAGI. Trimming removed 0 bases from V and 8 bases from J; junction bases left unmatched: 13. CDR3 size: 17 residues. The chain's CDR3 is CASSYSIGRDYNDEQFF. The CDR3 bases are TGTGCCAGCAGTTACTCGATCGGTCGGGACTACAACGATGAGCAGTTCTTC.

The gene calls are TRBV6-2 or TRBV6-3 and TRBJ1-5; TRBD1 is a possible D gene (5 bases). Germline CDR1 and CDR2: MNHEY and SVGEGT. The CDR3 totals 15 residues. V was shortened by 5 bases and J by 2 bases, with 13 bases between the two germline ends. This chain's CDR3 is CASSPERGGNQPQHF. Here the CDR3 DNA reads TGTGCCAGCAGTCCCGAAAGGGGCGGCAATCAGCCCCAGCATTTT.

This clonotype showed up just once. The chain has TRBV7-9 and TRBJ2-7; D is unclear. The germline V gene encodes CDR1 SEHNR and CDR2 FQNEAQ (reference sequence). Trimming removed 0 bases at V and 8 bases at J, with 8 bases between. The CDR3 spans 12 residues. The CDR3 DNA follows: TGTGCCAGCAGCTTAGCCTCGCGAAAGCAGTACTTC. It is translated as CASSLASRKQYF. Together with reference TRBV7-9 and TRBJ2-7, the CDR3 gives the full variable domain: DTGVSQNPRHKITKRGQNVTFRCDPISEHNRLYWYRQTLGQGPEFLTYFQNEAQLEKSRLLSDRFSAERPKGSFSTLEIQRTEQGDSAMYLCASSLASRKQYFGPGTRLTVT.

J is TRBJ2-7 and V is TRBV7-2; TRBD2 aligns across 10 bases. Germline CDR1 SGHTA, CDR2 FQGNSA. The CDR3 spans 16 residues. The V and J ends lost 3 bases and 4 bases, in that order; junction bases with no gene match: 9. CDR3 DNA sequence: TGTGCCAGCAGCTTCGACCCCAGCGGGGGGGGATACGAGCAGTACTTC. This sequence encodes CASSFDPSGGGYEQYF.

The rearrangement uses TRBV13 and TRBJ2-1; D gene unclear. The CDR3 totals 15 residues. The V and J ends lost 3 bases and 0 bases respectively, with 9 bases between them. Germline values: CDR1 PRHDT, CDR2 FYEKMQ (reference sequence). CDR3 in DNA: TGTGCCAGCAGCTTCTCGGCGAGCTCCTACAATGAGCAGTTCTTC. Protein sequence: CASSFSASSYNEQFF.

The rearrangement uses TRBV27 and TRBJ2-1; perhaps TRBD1 as D (7 bases). CDR1 MNHEY and CDR2 SMNVEV come from the germline V gene (reference sequence). Trimming removed 5 bases from V and 7 bases from J, with 12 bases in between. There are 13 residues in the CDR3. In DNA form, the CDR3 reads TGTGCCAGCAGTACACAGGGGAGGAATGAGCAGTTCTTC. Its protein product is CASSTQGRNEQFF.

This rearrangement joins TRBV12-3 or TRBV12-4 to TRBJ2-7; perhaps TRBD2 as D (7 bases). The CDR3 consists of 15 residues. V lost 7 bases and J 6 bases, leaving 22 bases between the germline ends. The CDR3 region is CASTTGGGGLSEQYF. For the CDR3, the DNA is TGTGCCAGCACCACCGGTGGGGGGGGCTTGAGCGAGCAGTACTTC.

CDR3 DNA sequence: TGTGCCAGCAGCCAAGAAGGGGGCACCTACGAGCAGTACTTC. The encoded protein is CASSQEGGTYEQYF. This rearrangement joins TRBV3-1 to TRBJ2-7; 7 positions match TRBD1. Germline CDR1 is LGHDT and CDR2 is YNNKEL (reference sequence). The length of the CDR3 is 14 residues. J lost 2 bases, V lost 0 bases, and 1 base had no gene match.

The chain uses TRBV29-1 and TRBJ2-2, with a tentative D call TRBD1 (5 bases). Trimming took off 4 bases at V and 4 bases at J, with 10 bases between the two ends. CDR3 size: 13 residues. Germline-derived CDR1 and CDR2 are SQVTM and ANQGSEA. The CDR3 bases are TGCAGCGTTGGCCTCAGGGTCACCGGGGAGCTGTTTTTT. This gives the protein CSVGLRVTGELFF.

This chain connects TRBV20-1 to TRBJ2-7, with 8 bases lining up with TRBD2. This CDR3 comprises 14 residues. Germline assignment: CDR1 DFQATT and CDR2 SNEGSKA (reference sequence). The trim removed 6 bases at V and 3 bases at J, leaving 10 bases unmatched. The CDR3 sequence is CSAPVGSGNYEQYF. The CDR3 DNA is TGCAGTGCCCCGGTGGGTAGCGGGAACTACGAGCAGTACTTC.

The V call is TRBV29-1, the J call TRBJ2-3; perhaps TRBD2 as D (6 bases). V lost 1 base, J lost 4 bases, and 12 bases lay in between. The CDR3 length is 14 residues. The germline V gene has CDR1 SQVTM and CDR2 ANQGSEA. The CDR3 nucleotides are TGCAGCGTTGAAGTCGGCCGGAGGGCAGATACGCAGTATTTT. Translating gives CSVEVGRRADTQYF.

The rearrangement joins TRBV2 to TRBJ2-3; D is unclear. V was clipped by 6 bases and J by 1 base, with 5 bases between them. The CDR3 runs to 12 residues. CDR1 and CDR2 (germline): SNHLY, FYNNEI. The CDR3 bases are TGTGCCAGCAGGGAGCGCACAGATACGCAGTATTTT. It encodes CASRERTDTQYF.

This chain joins TRBV15 and TRBJ2-7; 9 positions agree with TRBD1. Trimming at V came to 8 bases and at J to 1 base, leaving 3 bases not matched to a gene. The germline CDR1 and CDR2 sequences are LNHNV and YYDKDF (reference sequence). This CDR3 spans 13 amino acids. The CDR3 DNA follows: TGTGCCACCGGACAGGGGCTATCCTACGAGCAGTACTTC. Translating gives CATGQGLSYEQYF.

J is TRBJ1-5 and V is TRBV2; D possibly corresponds to TRBD1 (5 bases). The CDR3 is 15 residues long. Germline lookup yields CDR1 SNHLY and CDR2 FYNNEI. V was pared by 6 bases and J by 0 bases, with 12 bases between. The CDR3 region is CASSDGTNSNQPQHF. CDR3 nucleotides: TGTGCCAGCAGCGATGGGACGAATAGCAATCAGCCCCAGCATTTT.

The gene calls are TRBV30 and TRBJ1-5, with 7 bases fitting TRBD1. The ends lost 5 bases at V and 3 bases at J; junction bases unmatched: 7. Germline values: CDR1 GTSNPN, CDR2 SVGIG (reference sequence). The CDR3 spans 14 residues. CDR3 residues: CAWGGDSHNQPQHF. The CDR3 nucleotides read TGTGCCTGGGGAGGGGACAGTCACAATCAGCCCCAGCATTTT.

The CDR3 is CASSKGLAGGPKYNEQFF. In nucleotides, the CDR3 is TGTGCCAGCAGTAAAGGACTAGCGGGAGGGCCGAAATACAATGAGCAGTTCTTC. This rearrangement joins TRBV6-2 or TRBV6-3 to TRBJ2-1; 15 bases are a match to TRBD2. There are 18 residues in the CDR3. Germline loops: CDR1 MNHEY, CDR2 SVGEGT. Trimming at V came to 5 bases and at J to 4 bases, leaving 9 bases not matched to a gene.